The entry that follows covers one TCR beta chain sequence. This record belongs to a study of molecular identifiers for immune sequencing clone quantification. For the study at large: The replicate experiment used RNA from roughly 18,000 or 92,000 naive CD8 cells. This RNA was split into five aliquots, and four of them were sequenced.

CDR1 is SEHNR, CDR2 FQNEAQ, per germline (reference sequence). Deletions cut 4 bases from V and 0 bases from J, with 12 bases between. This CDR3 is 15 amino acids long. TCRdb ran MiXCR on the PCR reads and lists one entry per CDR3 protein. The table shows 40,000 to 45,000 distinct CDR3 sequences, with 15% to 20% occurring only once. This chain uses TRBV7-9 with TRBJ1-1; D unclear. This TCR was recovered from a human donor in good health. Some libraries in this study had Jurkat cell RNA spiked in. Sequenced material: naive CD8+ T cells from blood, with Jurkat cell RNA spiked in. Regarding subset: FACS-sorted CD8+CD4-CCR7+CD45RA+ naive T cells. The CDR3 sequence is CASSSRQTMNTEAFF. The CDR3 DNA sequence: TGTGCCAGCAGCTCCAGACAAACTATGAACACTGAAGCTTTCTTT. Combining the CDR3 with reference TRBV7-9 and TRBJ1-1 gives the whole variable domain DTGVSQNPRHKITKRGQNVTFRCDPISEHNRLYWYRQTLGQGPEFLTYFQNEAQLEKSRLLSDRFSAERPKGSFSTLEIQRTEQGDSAMYLCASSSRQTMNTEAFFGQGTRLTVV.